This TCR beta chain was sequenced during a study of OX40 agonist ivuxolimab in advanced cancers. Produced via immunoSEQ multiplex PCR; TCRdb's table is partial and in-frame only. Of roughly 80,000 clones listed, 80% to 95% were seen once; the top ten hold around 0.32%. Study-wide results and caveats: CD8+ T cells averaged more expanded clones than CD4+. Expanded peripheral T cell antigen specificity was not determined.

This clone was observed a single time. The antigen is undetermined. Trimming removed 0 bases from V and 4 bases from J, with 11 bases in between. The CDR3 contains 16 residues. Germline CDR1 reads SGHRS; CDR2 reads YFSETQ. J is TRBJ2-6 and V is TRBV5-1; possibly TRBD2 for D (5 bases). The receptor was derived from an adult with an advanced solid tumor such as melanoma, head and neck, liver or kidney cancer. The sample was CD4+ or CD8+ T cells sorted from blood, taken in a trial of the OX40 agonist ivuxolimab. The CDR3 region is CASSLAGLTGANVLTF. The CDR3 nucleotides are TGCGCCAGCAGCTTGGCGGGGTTAACCGGGGCCAACGTCCTGACTTTC.